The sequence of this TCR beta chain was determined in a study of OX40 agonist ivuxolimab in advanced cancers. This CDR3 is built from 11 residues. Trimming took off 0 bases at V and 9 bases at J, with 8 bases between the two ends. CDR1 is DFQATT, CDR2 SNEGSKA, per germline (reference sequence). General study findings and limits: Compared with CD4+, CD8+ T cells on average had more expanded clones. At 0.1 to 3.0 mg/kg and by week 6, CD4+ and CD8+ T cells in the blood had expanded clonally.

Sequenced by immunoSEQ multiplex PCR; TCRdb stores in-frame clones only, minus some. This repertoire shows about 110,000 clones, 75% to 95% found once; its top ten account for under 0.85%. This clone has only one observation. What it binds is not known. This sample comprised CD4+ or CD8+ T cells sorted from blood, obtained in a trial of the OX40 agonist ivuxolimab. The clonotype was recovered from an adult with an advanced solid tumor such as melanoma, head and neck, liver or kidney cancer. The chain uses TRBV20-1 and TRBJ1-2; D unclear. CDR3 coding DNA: TGCAGTGCTAGAGATGGGAGGCGCTACACCTTC. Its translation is CSARDGRRYTF.